Detailed here is one T cell receptor (beta chain). Germline V CDR1 and CDR2: KGHDR, SFDVKD. CDR3 length equals 13 residues. Trimming left V 9 bases short and J 1 base short, with 9 bases between. These data belong to a study of blood T cell repertoires in COVID-19. At the level of the study: In each case, the material was cDNA or gDNA derived from T cells, B-cell-depleted T cells, or PBMCs.

Method: immunoSEQ multiplex PCR; TCRdb's copy keeps in-frame clones and lacks some. The sample has about 220,000 clones, around 83% seen once. Those who participated ranged in age from about 18 to 89 years and resided in under 25 US areas. The study assigned cohorts using participant-reported clinical history. V is TRBV24-1 and J is TRBJ1-5; a weak D match, TRBD1 (6 bases). The sample was PBMCs or T cells enriched from blood (not recorded which). This clonotype was sampled from a middle-aged woman with acute COVID-19. The CDR3 nucleotides are TGTGCCACCGCCGGACAGAGCAATCAGCCCCAGCATTTT. It encodes CATAGQSNQPQHF.